This T cell receptor beta chain was captured by sequencing in a study of OX40 agonist ivuxolimab in advanced cancers. About the research overall: Patients undergoing dose escalation presented with hepatocellular carcinoma, melanoma, renal cell or head and neck cancer. Averaging roughly 60 years in age, with a range of about 23 to 79, the cohort was 82.7% male.

Profiled with immunoSEQ multiplex PCR; TCRdb holds only in-frame clones, not every one. The sample has about 43,000 clones, about 90% seen once. General observations from the study: Antigens targeted by the expanded peripheral T cells were not determined. With doses of 0.1 to 3.0 mg/kg, CD4+ and CD8+ blood T cells had undergone clonal expansion by week 6.

From germline, CDR1 is SGHVT and CDR2 SQSDAQ. The CDR3 totals 18 residues. V trimming: 5 bases; J trimming: 0 bases; junction bases outside the gene matches: 8. This clone has a handful of counts. Antigen unknown. The chain joins TRBV7-4 to TRBJ2-7; 15 bases are shared with TRBD2. The TCR comes from an adult with an advanced solid tumor such as melanoma, head and neck, liver or kidney cancer. Sample: CD4+ or CD8+ T cells sorted from blood, taken in a trial of the OX40 agonist ivuxolimab. The CDR3 nucleotides read TGTGCCAGCAGCCCCCGGACTAGCGGGGGGGCCAGCTCCTACGAGCAGTACTTC. It translates to CASSPRTSGGASSYEQYF.